The clone carrying this T cell receptor beta chain was detected only a few times. The target antigen is unknown. This record belongs to a study of beta chain features in type 1 diabetes. Points from the study as a whole: TCRB CDR3s from Type 1 diabetes patients were moderately but significantly shorter in all four CD4+ subsets.

What was sequenced were expressed TCRB transcripts, since all of the isolated RNA had been reverse transcribed. Deep immunoSEQ sequencing covered naive, central memory and regulatory T cell samples. Using immunoSEQ multiplex PCR, the repertoire was profiled, and TCRdb retains in-frame clones only, with some absent. The sample records 300,000 or so clones, about 13% being singletons. Trimming removed 3 bases from V and 8 bases from J; junction bases left unmatched: 7. The CDR3 length is 13 residues. Germline CDR1 reads GTSNPN; CDR2 reads SVGIG (reference sequence). The chain employs TRBV30 and TRBJ1-5; 7 bases align to TRBD1. The sequence was collected from a woman aged 18-29 years with type 1 diabetes. Sequencing was performed on naive CD4+ T cells from blood. CDR3 protein: CAWSRQGIEPQHF. The CDR3 region has the DNA TGTGCCTGGAGCCGACAGGGAATAGAGCCCCAGCATTTT.